This passage covers 7 T cell receptor beta chains from one sample sequenced in a study of blood T cell repertoires in COVID-19 (dated by TCRdb to the early 2020s). Library preparation employed the immunoSEQ multiplex PCR assay. TCRdb mirrors the immuneACCESS table, restricted to in-frame sequences. Some clones are absent from its copies; in checked studies, under half trace to an unresolved V gene, and the reason for the others is unknown. The sample contains about 190,000 clones, roughly 85% of them found a single time. Of the sample, 4.5% to 5.5% falls within the top ten clones. Sequencing input: peripheral blood. The source of these receptors is a woman aged 25 to 39 with acute or convalescent COVID-19.

This chain uses TRBV27 with TRBJ2-4, with D perhaps TRBD2 (6 bases). The germline V gene has CDR1 MNHEY and CDR2 SMNVEV (reference sequence). Trimming pared 4 bases from V and 3 bases from J, leaving 10 bases between. CDR3 length equals 14 residues. For the CDR3, the DNA is TGTGCCAGCAGTTCTGGCGGGGACAAAAACATTCAGTACTTC. Residues: CASSSGGDKNIQYF.

The rearrangement uses TRBV28 and TRBJ2-5; D perhaps matches TRBD1 (5 bases). The V end was cut by 3 bases, the J end by 1 base, with 9 bases between. The CDR3 extends over 14 amino acids. Germline CDR1 reads MDHEN; CDR2 reads SYDVKM. This chain's CDR3 is CASSFRQSQETQYF. CDR3 nucleotide sequence: TGTGCCAGCAGTTTCCGACAGAGCCAAGAGACCCAGTACTTC. The full variable domain, completed using reference TRBV28 and TRBJ2-5, is DVKVTQSSRYLVKRTGEKVFLECVQDMDHENMFWYRQDPGLGLRLIYFSYDVKMKEKGDIPEGYSVSREKKERFSLILESASTNQTSMYLCASSFRQSQETQYFGPGTRLLVL.

The chain has TRBV7-9 and TRBJ2-1; unclear D gene. Germline V gene lookup returns CDR1 SEHNR and CDR2 FQNEAQ (reference sequence). The CDR3 is made up of 13 amino acids. V was trimmed by 5 bases and J by 7 bases, leaving 12 bases between them. The CDR3 nucleotides read TGTGCCAGCAGCCGCTCGACTGGGAATGAGCAGTTCTTC. This encodes CASSRSTGNEQFF.

This rearrangement joins TRBV27 to TRBJ2-5, with TRBD1 matching over 10 bases. With 4 bases clipped from V and 2 bases from J, the junction kept 7 bases outside the gene matches. CDR3 length: 16 amino acids. The germline V gene encodes CDR1 MNHEY and CDR2 SMNVEV (reference sequence). CDR3 coding DNA: TGTGCCAGCAGTTCGCCGGGACAGGGGATTCAAGAGACCCAGTACTTC. Translating it yields CASSSPGQGIQETQYF.

The chain carries TRBV21-1 and TRBJ1-2; the DNA was not compared with TRBD1, the D call given in the table. TRBV21-1 is a pseudogene locus. This CDR3 has 18 residues. As DNA, the CDR3 is TGTGCCAGCAGCACATTAAATGGGACCGACAGGGGACTTTACGGCTACACCTTC. Translating gives CASSTLNGTDRGLYGYTF.

This chain joins TRBV28 and TRBJ2-3, with D possibly being TRBD2 (6 bases). The CDR3 spans 13 residues. Germline CDR1 and CDR2: MDHEN and SYDVKM. Trimming cost V 6 bases and J 2 bases, with 9 bases left between them. The CDR3 loop is CASRGGITDTQYF. CDR3 DNA sequence: TGTGCCAGCAGGGGCGGGATCACAGATACGCAGTATTTT.

The chain has TRBV19 and TRBJ1-5; 8 nucleotides agree with TRBD1. The germline gives CDR1 LNHDA, CDR2 SQIVND (reference sequence). The V gene end was trimmed by 5 bases and the J gene end by 2 bases; junction bases not matched to a gene: 14. The CDR3 has 18 amino acids. In nucleotides, the CDR3 is TGTGCCAGTAGTCCGATCAGGGACAGGCGGGTTGGCAATCAGCCCCAGCATTTT. The encoded protein is CASSPIRDRRVGNQPQHF. Full variable domain (rest looked up from reference TRBV19 and TRBJ1-5): DGGITQSPKYLFRKEGQNVTLSCEQNLNHDAMYWYRQDPGQGLRLIYYSQIVNDFQKGDIAEGYSVSREKKESFPLTVTSAQKNPTAFYLCASSPIRDRRVGNQPQHFGDGTRLSIL.